The 26 T cell receptor beta chains below all came from one sample that was sequenced in a study of cytomegalovirus exposure and HLA in healthy donors. Assay: immunoSEQ multiplex PCR; the TCRdb copy retains only in-frame clones and omits some. The data contain hundreds of thousands of clones, more than 75% of them singletons. The specimen sequenced was PBMCs. These receptors all come from a woman between 18 and 29 years old in good health and CMV-seropositive.

This chain links TRBV5-1 with TRBJ2-3; tentatively, D is TRBD2 (5 bases). Trimming pared 5 bases from V and 0 bases from J, leaving 10 bases between. Germline CDR1 and CDR2: SGHRS and YFSETQ. There are 14 residues in the CDR3. CDR3 nucleotides: TGCGCCAGCAGGGAAGCGGTTAGCACAGATACGCAGTATTTT. This encodes CASREAVSTDTQYF.

The chain links TRBV10-3 to TRBJ2-1; 11 nucleotides align to TRBD2. J lost 6 bases, V lost 6 bases, and 4 bases had no gene match. Germline V gene lookup returns CDR1 ENHRY and CDR2 SYGVKD. CDR3 length: 14 amino acids. The CDR3 spells CAISPGLAANEQFF. In DNA form, the CDR3 reads TGTGCCATCAGCCCGGGACTAGCGGCCAATGAGCAGTTCTTC.

J is TRBJ1-1 and V is TRBV5-1; D not resolved. V lost 5 bases and J lost 4, with 6 bases in between. This CDR3 has 11 amino acids. Per germline, CDR1 SGHRS and CDR2 YFSETQ. This CDR3 is CASSGSTEAFF. The CDR3 nucleotides read TGCGCCAGCAGTGGTAGCACTGAAGCTTTCTTT. Supplemented by reference TRBV5-1 and TRBJ1-1, the full variable domain reads KAGVTQTPRYLIKTRGQQVTLSCSPISGHRSVSWYQQTPGQGLQFLFEYFSETQRNKGNFPGRFSGRQFSNSRSEMNVSTLELGDSALYLCASSGSTEAFFGQGTRLTVV.

Only one count was recorded for this clone. The chain recombines TRBV28 with TRBJ1-5; D possibly corresponds to TRBD1 (5 bases). Trimming cost V 0 bases and J 7 bases, with 22 bases left between them. The length of the CDR3 is 18 residues. Germline V lookup: CDR1 MDHEN, CDR2 SYDVKM. In DNA, the CDR3 is TGTGCCAGCAGTTTATGGTGGGCAGGAAGAAGTGGGGCCCAGCCCCAGCATTTT. Its protein product is CASSLWWAGRSGAQPQHF.

The gene calls are TRBV28 and TRBJ2-7, with D unresolved. The CDR3 is 14 amino acids. Per the germline V gene, CDR1 is MDHEN and CDR2 is SYDVKM. Trimming pared 5 bases from V and 4 bases from J, leaving 15 bases between. CDR3 in DNA: TGTGCCAGCAGTCCCCGGTCAGGTCAGTACGAGCAGTACTTC. Amino acids: CASSPRSGQYEQYF. Drawing the rest from reference TRBV28 and TRBJ2-7, the complete variable domain is DVKVTQSSRYLVKRTGEKVFLECVQDMDHENMFWYRQDPGLGLRLIYFSYDVKMKEKGDIPEGYSVSREKKERFSLILESASTNQTSMYLCASSPRSGQYEQYFGPGTRLTVT.

This clone was seen only once. The genes are TRBV9 and TRBJ1-1; the D gene is possibly TRBD1 (5 bases). The CDR3 is 15 residues long. The germline V gene has CDR1 SGDLS and CDR2 YYNGEE. The germline V and J ends were trimmed by 2 bases and 0 bases, with 11 bases remaining between them. CDR3 region: CASSVAGNLNTEAFF. The CDR3 region has the DNA TGTGCCAGCAGCGTTGCAGGGAACTTGAACACTGAAGCTTTCTTT. Based on the CDR3 plus reference TRBV9 and TRBJ1-1, the full variable domain is DSGVTQTPKHLITATGQRVTLRCSPRSGDLSVYWYQQSLDQGLQFLIQYYNGEERAKGNILERFSAQQFPDLHSELNLSSLELGDSALYFCASSVAGNLNTEAFFGQGTRLTVV.

The chain links TRBV4-2 to TRBJ2-2; D perhaps matches TRBD2 (6 bases). Per the germline V gene, CDR1 is LGHNA and CDR2 is YNFKEQ. The CDR3 runs to 15 residues. V was shortened by 0 bases and J by 6 bases, with 11 bases between the two germline ends. CDR3 protein: CASSQETTSSGELFF. The CDR3 DNA reads TGTGCCAGCAGCCAAGAAACGACTAGTTCCGGGGAGCTGTTTTTT.

This clone has a handful of counts. The chain recombines TRBV10-3 with TRBJ2-1; 8 bases map to TRBD1. Trimming took 7 bases from V and 9 from J; bases not matched to a gene: 8. There are 13 residues in the CDR3. Germline assignment: CDR1 ENHRY and CDR2 SYGVKD. CDR3 sequence reads: CAITETGAVEQFF. The CDR3 nucleotides read TGTGCCATCACGGAGACAGGGGCAGTTGAGCAGTTCTTC.

The count of this clone is one. The genes are TRBV12-5 and TRBJ2-5; D gene ambiguous. The CDR3 spans 12 residues. The germline V and J ends were trimmed by 6 bases and 2 bases, with 7 bases remaining between them. Germline lookup yields CDR1 LGHNT and CDR2 FRNRAP. The CDR3 DNA reads as TGTGCTAGTGGCTTGCGTCAAGAGACCCAGTACTTC. Translated: CASGLRQETQYF.

This sequence joins TRBV27 and TRBJ1-2; 9 bases line up with TRBD1. CDR1 is MNHEY, CDR2 SMNVEV, per germline (reference sequence). The trim removed 5 bases at V and 4 bases at J, leaving 8 bases unmatched. The CDR3 is made up of 15 amino acids. The CDR3 nucleotides are TGTGCCAGCAGTCCCAAACCGGGACAGGGCTATGGCTACACCTTC. This gives the protein CASSPKPGQGYGYTF.

The chain is built from TRBV5-6 and TRBJ2-4; D remains ambiguous. Germline assignment: CDR1 SGHDT and CDR2 YYEEEE. Trimming took 0 bases from V and 1 from J, leaving 8 bases between them. The CDR3 consists of 15 residues. This CDR3 reads CASSLVNSAKNIQYF. The CDR3 DNA sequence: TGTGCCAGCAGCTTGGTGAACTCTGCCAAAAACATTCAGTACTTC.

This chain links TRBV6-5 with TRBJ2-5; TRBD1 matches 7 bases. Trimming at V came to 4 bases and at J to 4 bases, leaving 6 bases not matched to a gene. The CDR3 runs to 14 residues. Germline loops: CDR1 MNHEY, CDR2 SVGAGI. CDR3 protein: CASSSPGQTETQYF. CDR3 DNA sequence: TGTGCCAGCAGTTCCCCGGGACAGACAGAGACCCAGTACTTC.

The CDR3: CASSLEGQQYNEQFF. DNA for the CDR3: TGTGCCAGCAGTTTAGAGGGACAGCAATACAATGAGCAGTTCTTC. The chain has TRBV28 and TRBJ2-1; the match to TRBD1 covers 7 bases. The CDR3 runs 15 residues. Per the germline V gene, CDR1 is MDHEN and CDR2 is SYDVKM. With V trimmed by 2 bases and J by 4 bases, 5 bases remained unmatched.

This chain links TRBV2 with TRBJ1-1; possible D gene TRBD1, 5 bases. The CDR3 runs to 16 residues. The germline CDR1 and CDR2 sequences are SNHLY and FYNNEI. V was cut by 3 bases and J by 0 bases, with 14 bases left in between. The DNA of the CDR3 is TGTGCCAGCAGTGATGGGGTCCCGGGGGTGAACACTGAAGCTTTCTTT. Its translation: CASSDGVPGVNTEAFF.

The chain joins TRBV27 to TRBJ2-1, with 10 bases identical to TRBD2. Germline V lookup: CDR1 MNHEY, CDR2 SMNVEV (reference sequence). The CDR3 consists of 13 residues. V was pared by 8 bases and J by 5 bases, with 3 bases of the junction left unmatched. The CDR3 spells CASGLADDNEQFF. CDR3 in DNA: TGTGCCAGCGGACTAGCGGATGACAATGAGCAGTTCTTC.

The rearrangement joins TRBV2 to TRBJ1-1, with D possibly matching TRBD1 (5 bases). V lost 1 base to trimming and J lost 7 bases, with 13 bases between them. Germline V gene sequence: CDR1 SNHLY, CDR2 FYNNEI. The CDR3 is made up of 14 amino acids. DNA of the CDR3: TGTGCCAGCAGTGAAGTGGCAGGGTCGGTTGAAGCTTTCTTT. This gives the protein CASSEVAGSVEAFF.

The chain joins TRBV28 to TRBJ1-5, with D possibly TRBD1 on 5 matching bases. This CDR3 comprises 14 residues. Between the trimmed V and J ends, which lost 7 bases and 10 bases, there was a span of 20 bases. CDR1 is MDHEN, CDR2 SYDVKM, per germline. Here the CDR3 reads CASIPPGRVSPQHF. The CDR3 DNA follows: TGTGCCAGCATTCCACCAGGGCGCGTAAGTCCCCAGCATTTT. Based on the CDR3 plus reference TRBV28 and TRBJ1-5, the full variable domain is DVKVTQSSRYLVKRTGEKVFLECVQDMDHENMFWYRQDPGLGLRLIYFSYDVKMKEKGDIPEGYSVSREKKERFSLILESASTNQTSMYLCASIPPGRVSPQHFGDGTRLSIL.

This chain links TRBV4-1 with TRBJ2-7; no clear D. CDR3 length: 13 residues. Germline loops: CDR1 MGHRA, CDR2 YSYEKL. The V end was cut by 0 bases, the J end by 1 base, with 4 bases between. DNA for the CDR3: TGCGCCAGCAGCCAAGATCGGTCCTACGAGCAGTACTTC. As protein: CASSQDRSYEQYF.

This chain connects TRBV5-1 to TRBJ2-7; the match to TRBD2 covers 7 bases. CDR3 length: 14 amino acids. Unmatched junction bases numbered 4, after V lost 4 bases and J lost 0 bases. Germline CDR1 reads SGHRS; CDR2 reads YFSETQ. The CDR3 nucleotides are TGCGCCAGCAGCAAGGGCGGGAGCTCCTACGAGCAGTACTTC. Its translation: CASSKGGSSYEQYF.

The chain employs TRBV19 and TRBJ2-1, with TRBD2 matching over 7 bases. Looked up from germline, CDR1 is LNHDA and CDR2 is SQIVND (reference sequence). This CDR3 spans 15 amino acids. V shed 2 bases and J 5 bases; nucleotides not matched to a gene: 6. This chain's CDR3 is CASSILGGSHNEQFF. The DNA of the CDR3 is TGTGCCAGTAGTATATTGGGCGGGAGCCACAATGAGCAGTTCTTC.

The chain uses TRBV5-4 and TRBJ1-4; 7 nucleotides agree with TRBD1. There are 14 residues in the CDR3. The V and J ends lost 3 bases and 8 bases, in that order; junction bases with no gene match: 7. From germline, CDR1 is SGHNT and CDR2 YYREEE (reference sequence). The CDR3 coding sequence is TGTGCCAGCAGCTACCGAGGGGGCCGGGAAAAACTGTTTTTT. Translated, it gives CASSYRGGREKLFF.

The chain recombines TRBV10-3 with TRBJ2-1, with 7 bases matching TRBD2. V trimming: 5 bases; J trimming: 5 bases; junction bases outside the gene matches: 9. Looked up from germline, CDR1 is ENHRY and CDR2 is SYGVKD. CDR3 length equals 15 residues. CDR3 loop: CAISRVGREHNEQFF. CDR3 in DNA: TGTGCCATCAGTCGCGTTGGGAGGGAGCACAATGAGCAGTTCTTC.

A remark on this clone: A much more abundant neighbour one base away suggests this may be a read error. V and J are TRBV6-4 and TRBJ2-1; 12 nucleotides match TRBD2. V trimming: 3 bases; J trimming: 4 bases; junction bases outside the gene matches: 1. CDR1 and CDR2 (germline): MRHNA, SNTAGT. The CDR3 is made up of 15 amino acids. The CDR3 spells CASSELAGGYNEQFF. In DNA form, the CDR3 reads TGTGCCAGCAGTGAACTAGCGGGAGGATACAATGAGCAGTTCTTC.

The chain is built from TRBV14 and TRBJ2-5, with TRBD2 matching over 8 bases. Germline values: CDR1 SGHDN, CDR2 FVKESK. V dropped 4 bases and J dropped 5; count of bases not matched to a gene: 9. This CDR3 has 15 amino acids. CDR3 sequence: CASSPDSGVGETQYF. The CDR3 nucleotides are TGTGCCAGCAGCCCTGATAGCGGGGTGGGTGAGACCCAGTACTTC.

The J gene is TRBJ1-5, the V gene TRBV6-1; D call uncertain. Germline assignment: CDR1 MNHNS and CDR2 SASEGT. This CDR3 comprises 13 residues. The V end was cut by 3 bases, the J end by 4 bases, with 7 bases between. In DNA form, the CDR3 reads TGTGCCAGCAGTGACAGTCCAAATCAGCCCCAGCATTTT. As protein: CASSDSPNQPQHF.

V is TRBV11-2 and J is TRBJ2-1; D not resolved. CDR1 SGHAT and CDR2 FQNNGV come from the germline V gene. V dropped 2 bases and J dropped 4 bases, with 12 bases sitting between them. CDR3 length: 15 residues. The CDR3 nucleotides are TGTGCCAGCAGCTTATTTACCACAGATTACAATGAGCAGTTCTTC. As protein: CASSLFTTDYNEQFF.